What follows are 7 T cell receptor beta chains derived from one specimen sequenced in a study of blood T cells in healthy people across ages. Alongside a J-beta primer mix, a sample-barcoded 5' primer served in a second PCR lasting roughly 6 to 11 cycles. MiXCR was run by TCRdb on the 5' RACE reads, yielding one entry per CDR3 protein. The sample comprises about a million distinct CDR3 sequences, 40% to 60% of which are singletons, and roughly 12% rests with the top ten. The sequenced sample consisted of blood. These receptors were taken from a man between 25 and 39 years old in good health.

This clonotype was seen only a few times. J is TRBJ1-2 and V is TRBV4-2, with 7 bases that match TRBD1. Germline CDR1 LGHNA, CDR2 YNFKEQ. This CDR3 is built from 16 residues. The V and J ends lost 3 bases and 4 bases, in that order; junction bases with no gene match: 11. CDR3 amino acids: CASSHQSTGSGYGYTF. The CDR3 DNA sequence: TGTGCCAGCAGCCACCAATCGACAGGGTCGGGCTATGGCTACACCTTC.

This rearrangement joins TRBV19 to TRBJ2-7, with TRBD2 matching over 7 bases. There are 14 residues in the CDR3. Trimming at V came to 4 bases and at J to 5 bases, leaving 8 bases not matched to a gene. Germline V lookup: CDR1 LNHDA, CDR2 SQIVND (reference sequence). The CDR3 sequence is CASSNRPGRDEQYF. DNA of the CDR3: TGTGCCAGTAGTAACCGGCCAGGGAGGGACGAGCAGTACTTC.

This chain connects TRBV20-1 to TRBJ2-7; 7 nucleotides match TRBD1. J lost 0 bases, V lost 0 bases, and 11 bases had no gene match. This CDR3 is 17 amino acids long. Per germline, CDR1 DFQATT and CDR2 SNEGSKA (reference sequence). As DNA, the CDR3 is TGCAGTGCTAGAGATTCGGTCCGGACAGGCCTCTCCTACGAGCAGTACTTC. Protein: CSARDSVRTGLSYEQYF.

V is TRBV12-3 or TRBV12-4 and J is TRBJ1-1; D might be TRBD1 (6 bases). This CDR3 is built from 13 residues. V dropped 7 bases and J dropped 1 base, with 10 bases sitting between them. The CDR3 DNA reads TGTGCCAGCACCTCGACAGGGAACACTGAAGCTTTCTTT. Translating gives CASTSTGNTEAFF.

This clonotype has a single count. At one of its ends the junction is not consistent with the germline gene, which may arise from a read error. This sequence joins TRBV4-1 and TRBJ1-2; 8 positions agree with TRBD1. Germline CDR1 MGHRA, CDR2 YSYEKL. The CDR3 has 16 amino acids. In nucleotides, the CDR3 is TGCGCCAGCGGCCAAGGAGGACAGGGTGTGGGCTATGGCTACACCTTC. The encoded protein is CASGQGGQGVGYGYTF.

In its sample, this clonotype was seen once. The chain couples TRBV12-3 or TRBV12-4 to TRBJ1-2, with 7 bases identical to TRBD1. This CDR3 is 14 amino acids long. J was trimmed by 0 bases and V by 7 bases; bases with no gene match: 5. The CDR3 DNA follows: TGTGCCAGCAACCCGACAGGGACTAACTATGGCTACACCTTC. Its translation is CASNPTGTNYGYTF.

This clonotype was observed a few times. The chain carries TRBV29-1 and TRBJ1-4; D unclear. V was shortened by 5 bases and J by 2 bases, with 9 bases between the two germline ends. The CDR3 loop spans 13 amino acids. Germline V CDR1 and CDR2: SQVTM, ANQGSEA. CDR3 protein: CSVLVATNEKLFF. The CDR3 bases are TGCAGCGTTTTAGTGGCCACTAATGAAAAACTGTTTTTT.